This T cell receptor beta chain was sequenced during a study of OX40 agonist ivuxolimab in advanced cancers. Across the study: The drug used for patients, ivuxolimab, was an agonistic anti-OX40 (CD134) antibody. Ivuxolimab, which patients received intravenously every 2 weeks, was dosed at 0.01 to 10 mg/kg.

On this clone itself: Its antigen is unidentified.

The method was immunoSEQ multiplex PCR; TCRdb's version includes in-frame clones alone and lacks a portion of them. The table shows tens of thousands of clones, with 90% to 95% occurring only once. Researchers took blood at baseline, on cycle 4 day 1, and on cycle 7 day 1. Broader study findings: Some nonresponders likewise displayed low normalized T-cell clonal expansion.

The CDR3 totals 14 residues. The trim removed 6 bases at V and 6 bases at J, leaving 7 bases unmatched. Germline values: CDR1 SNHLY, CDR2 FYNNEI. The sample consisted of CD4+ or CD8+ T cells sorted from blood, taken in a trial of the OX40 agonist ivuxolimab. The J gene is TRBJ1-4, the V gene TRBV2, with 7 positions matching TRBD1. This TCR came from an adult with an advanced solid tumor such as melanoma, head and neck, liver or kidney cancer. DNA of the CDR3: TGTGCCAGCAGCGAACAGGGGAGTGATGAAAAACTGTTTTTT. This codes for CASSEQGSDEKLFF.